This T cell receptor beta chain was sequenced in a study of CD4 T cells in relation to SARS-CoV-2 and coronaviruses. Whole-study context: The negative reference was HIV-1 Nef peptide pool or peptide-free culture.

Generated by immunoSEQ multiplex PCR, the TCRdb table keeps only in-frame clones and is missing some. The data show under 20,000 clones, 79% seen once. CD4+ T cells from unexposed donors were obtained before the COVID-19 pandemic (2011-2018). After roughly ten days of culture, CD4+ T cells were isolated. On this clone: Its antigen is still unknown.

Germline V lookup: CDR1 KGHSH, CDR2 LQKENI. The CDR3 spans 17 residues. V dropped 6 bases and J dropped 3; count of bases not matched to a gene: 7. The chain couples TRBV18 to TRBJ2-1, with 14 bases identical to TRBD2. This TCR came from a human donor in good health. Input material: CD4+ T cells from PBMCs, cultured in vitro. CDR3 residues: CASSGGTSGGLYNEQFF. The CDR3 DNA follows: TGTGCCAGCTCGGGCGGGACTAGCGGGGGCCTCTACAATGAGCAGTTCTTC. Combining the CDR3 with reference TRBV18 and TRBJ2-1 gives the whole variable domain NAGVMQNPRHLVRRRGQEARLRCSPMKGHSHVYWYRQLPEEGLKFMVYLQKENIIDESGMPKERFSAEFPKEGPSILRIQQVVRGDSAAYFCASSGGTSGGLYNEQFFGPGTRLTVL.